This T cell receptor (beta chain) is drawn from a study of spatial heterogeneity in lung cancer. Study information: There were consistently more beta-chain sequences detected than alpha-chain sequences.

A few counts support this clonotype. No antigen is known for it. The time point: sample taken at primary tumor resection. Donation came from around 77 patients with untreated early-stage non-small cell lung cancer. Unsorted tumor, nontumor lung tissue or cryopreserved PBMC supplied the whole RNA. Notes on the study in general: Tracking of tumor mutation counts was seen in expanded intratumoral alpha and beta TCR counts. Expanded TCRs classified as ubiquitous or regional were counted, and these counts tracked ubiquitous and regional nonsynonymous mutations, respectively.

TCRdb called the 5' RACE reads again in MiXCR, with one record for every CDR3 protein. The table lists more than 6,500 distinct CDR3 sequences, more than 10% of them singletons. Trimming shortened V by 2 bases and J by 3 bases, and 11 bases separated the two germline ends. In germline, CDR1 is MNHNS, CDR2 SASEGT. The CDR3 consists of 14 residues. This clonotype originated in a male donor with early-stage non-small cell lung cancer. This rearrangement joins TRBV6-1 to TRBJ2-7; D is unclear. This material consisted of lung tumor tissue, taken at surgery. The CDR3: CASSERSGIYEQYF. The CDR3 region has the DNA TGTGCCAGCAGTGAAAGGTCCGGAATCTACGAGCAGTACTTC.